These T cell receptor beta chains were read from a single sample in a study of T cells in Graves' hyperthyroidism and ophthalmopathy. Each CDR3 protein gets one entry after TCRdb re-called the multiplex PCR reads with MiXCR. Here the sample spans about 360,000 distinct CDR3 sequences, approximately 13% being singletons. The specimen sequenced was blood. The source is a woman aged 18-35 years with Graves' hyperthyroidism. The CDR3 runs from the conserved cysteine through the conserved F or W. A D gene is named only where the DNA matches it firmly. Clone size is not always given. Where it is, it says once, few, many or a class for expanded clones.

TRBJ1-2 many . TRBV28 CASRYPIGTPSRQGYTF TGTGCCAGCAGGTACCCGATCGGGACACCGAGTCGACAAGGCTACACCTTC
TRBJ2-2 few TRBD2 TRBV20-1 CSARDHGRGDTGELFF TGCAGTGCTAGAGATCACGGGCGGGGGGACACCGGGGAGCTGTTTTTT
TRBJ1-5 many . TRBV15 CATSRDWGTNQPQHF TGTGCCACCAGCAGAGATTGGGGCACCAATCAGCCCCAGCATTTT
TRBJ1-2 . . TRBV6-9 CASSSQQALDGYTF TGTGCCAGCAGTTCCCAACAGGCTTTGGATGGCTACACCTTC
TRBJ1-6 few . TRBV12-3/TRBV12-4 CASSAGGSPLHF TGTGCCAGCTCGGCGGGGGGGTCACCCCTCCACTTT
TRBJ2-1 many . TRBV7-2 CASSRRDNYNEQFF TGTGCCAGCAGCCGACGGGACAACTACAATGAGCAGTTCTTC
TRBJ2-5 few . TRBV5-6 CASSRDEGETQYF TGTGCCAGCAGCCGGGATGAAGGGGAGACCCAGTACTTC
TRBJ1-2 many . TRBV2 CAIRTEGDYGYTF TGTGCCATCAGGACAGAAGGGGACTATGGCTACACCTTC
TRBJ2-1 many . TRBV20-1 CSASYGPYYNEQFF TGCAGTGCTTCCTACGGACCCTACTACAATGAGCAGTTCTTC
TRBJ1-1 many . TRBV7-9 CASSSPKSVNTEAFF TGTGCCAGCAGCTCCCCTAAAAGCGTGAACACTGAAGCTTTCTTT
TRBJ2-7 . . TRBV27 CASSLGPSAAYEQYF TGTGCCAGCAGTCTAGGGCCTAGCGCTGCCTACGAGCAGTACTTC
TRBJ1-1 . . TRBV30 CAWMQYMNTEAFF TGTGCCTGGATGCAGTACATGAACACTGAAGCTTTCTTT
TRBJ1-4 many . TRBV24-1 CATSEQTAGNEKLFF TGTGCCACCAGTGAGCAGACAGCCGGAAATGAAAAACTGTTTTTT
TRBJ2-3 many . TRBV28 CASSLPYDTQYF TGTGCCAGCAGTTTACCATACGATACGCAGTATTTT
TRBJ2-2 . . TRBV19 CASLPRVTVNTGELFF TGTGCCAGTCTCCCCCGAGTGACGGTGAACACCGGGGAGCTGTTTTTT
TRBJ1-2 many TRBD1 TRBV6-2/TRBV6-3 CASSYSSGTGSGYTF TGTGCCAGCAGTTACTCGTCCGGGACAGGATCTGGCTACACCTTC
TRBJ2-2 . . TRBV9 CASSVRVGDSGTGELFF TGTGCCAGCAGCGTAAGGGTGGGAGATAGCGGCACCGGGGAGCTGTTTTTT
TRBJ1-2 many TRBD1 TRBV7-2 CASRQGAENGYTF TGTGCCAGCAGACAGGGGGCAGAAAATGGCTACACCTTC
TRBJ1-2 many TRBD1 TRBV2 CASRDRVEVYTF TGTGCCAGCAGGGACAGGGTAGAAGTCTACACCTTC
TRBJ1-6 few . TRBV5-4 CASSLGGASTYNSPLHF TGTGCCAGCAGCTTAGGAGGGGCTTCCACCTATAATTCACCCCTCCACTTT
TRBJ2-1 . TRBD1 TRBV5-1 CASSLGQHDEQFF TGCGCCAGCAGCCTGGGACAGCACGATGAGCAGTTCTTC
TRBJ2-3 few TRBD2 TRBV20-1 CSAPPEERGYTDTQYF TGCAGTGCCCCTCCCGAGGAGCGGGGTTACACAGATACGCAGTATTTT
TRBJ2-1 . . TRBV5-6 CASSQDYYEQFF TGTGCCAGCAGCCAAGACTATTATGAGCAGTTCTTC
TRBJ2-5 many TRBD2 TRBV29-1 CSVRLAGVVETQYF TGCAGCGTGCGACTAGCGGGAGTTGTGGAGACCCAGTACTTC
TRBJ2-1 many TRBD1 TRBV14 CASSWTGGPYNEQFF TGTGCCAGCAGCTGGACAGGGGGCCCCTACAATGAGCAGTTCTTC
TRBJ2-7 many . TRBV28 CASRSTSLYYEQYF TGTGCCAGCAGGTCAACATCGCTGTACTACGAGCAGTACTTC
TRBJ2-2 many . TRBV2 CASSVEGSGGELFF TGTGCCAGCAGTGTAGAGGGGTCGGGCGGGGAGCTGTTTTTT
TRBJ2-7 many . TRBV10-3 CAISGPYEQYF TGTGCCATCAGTGGACCTTACGAGCAGTACTTC
TRBJ2-1 many . TRBV12-3/TRBV12-4 CASSPRDMNNEQFF TGTGCCAGCAGTCCTCGGGACATGAACAATGAGCAGTTCTTC
TRBJ2-7 many TRBD1 TRBV7-9 CASSRTGGVSEQYF TGTGCCAGCAGCCGGACAGGGGGCGTAAGTGAGCAGTACTTC
TRBJ2-2 . . TRBV6-1 CASSPAQKASGELFF TGTGCCAGCAGTCCCGCCCAAAAGGCGAGCGGGGAGCTGTTTTTT
TRBJ1-1 many . TRBV5-1 CASSLGYGANTEAFF TGCGCCAGCAGCTTGGGATACGGGGCGAACACTGAAGCTTTCTTT
TRBJ2-1 many TRBD2 TRBV28 CASSFYSGGAGEQFF TGTGCCAGCAGTTTTTATAGCGGGGGGGCAGGAGAGCAGTTCTTC
TRBJ1-1 many . TRBV5-1 CASSLVPQNTEAFF TGCGCCAGCAGCTTGGTTCCCCAGAACACTGAAGCTTTCTTT
TRBJ1-4 few . TRBV4-3 CASSQDVPSGEKLFF TGCGCCAGCAGCCAAGATGTACCCTCCGGTGAAAAACTGTTTTTT
TRBJ1-6 many TRBD1 TRBV27 CASVGWDSNSPLHF TGTGCCAGCGTCGGGTGGGACAGTAATTCACCCCTCCACTTT
TRBJ2-7 . TRBD2 TRBV20-1 CSARSGTSDYEQYF TGCAGTGCTAGGTCCGGGACTAGCGACTACGAGCAGTACTTC
TRBJ1-6 many TRBD1 TRBV2 CASSPGQGADNSPLHF TGTGCCAGCAGCCCGGGACAGGGGGCGGATAATTCACCCCTCCACTTT
TRBJ2-1 many TRBD2 TRBV20-1 CSARVYSGTSAKRGEQFF TGCAGTGCCAGAGTGTATAGCGGAACTAGCGCAAAACGGGGCGAGCAGTTCTTC
TRBJ1-6 few . TRBV4-1 CASSQGPGRNSPLHF TGCGCCAGCAGCCAAGGCCCGGGACGGAATTCACCCCTCCACTTT
TRBJ2-3 . . TRBV15 CATSPSTDTQYF TGTGCCACCAGCCCCAGCACAGATACGCAGTATTTT
TRBJ2-7 . . TRBV14 CASSQITYEQYF TGTGCCAGCAGCCAAATAACCTACGAGCAGTACTTC
TRBJ2-7 many . TRBV5-1 CASSLDLLAYEQYF TGCGCCAGCAGCTTGGACCTCTTAGCCTACGAGCAGTACTTC
TRBJ1-5 many TRBD1 TRBV20-1 CSARGQISTQPQHF TGCAGTGCTAGGGGACAGATTAGCACTCAGCCCCAGCATTTT